This T cell receptor (beta chain) emerged from a study of shared T cell receptors in the human thymus. Produced via immunoSEQ multiplex PCR; TCRdb's table is partial and in-frame only. The data show some 640,000 clones, with approximately 87% seen just once and about 0.0094% held by the top ten. The CDR3 loop spans 14 amino acids. V was pared by 5 bases and J by 7 bases, with 18 bases between. Per the germline V gene, CDR1 is MNHNY and CDR2 is SVGAGI (reference sequence). These data also formed part of another study, on human thymus T cells.

Sequenced sample: thymocytes. The chain uses TRBV6-6 and TRBJ2-7, with D maybe TRBD2 (6 bases). This receptor was taken from a boy under three years old with a congenital heart defect. In DNA form, the CDR3 reads TGTGCCAGCAGTCCTCGGACTACGCTGGGTGAGCAGTACTTC. This codes for CASSPRTTLGEQYF.